This T cell receptor beta chain was recovered during a study of blood T cell repertoires in COVID-19. Looking at the study overall: Samples taken during acute and convalescent COVID-19 were collected in the United States, Italy and Spain.

The CDR3 loop spans 10 amino acids. Germline V gene sequence: CDR1 DFQATT, CDR2 SNEGSKA (reference sequence). V lost 1 base to trimming and J lost 6 bases, with 3 bases between them. This clone was counted once. Profiling relied on immunoSEQ multiplex PCR, and the TCRdb table lists in-frame clones only, not all of them. The table has around 130,000 clones, around 87% seen once. Sequenced input: peripheral blood. The receptor was isolated from a man between 65 and 79 years old with active or convalescent COVID-19. The chain carries TRBV20-1 and TRBJ2-5; D not resolved. The DNA for the CDR3 is TGCAGTGCTAGAGTCAAGACCCAGTACTTC. Translation gives CSARVKTQYF.